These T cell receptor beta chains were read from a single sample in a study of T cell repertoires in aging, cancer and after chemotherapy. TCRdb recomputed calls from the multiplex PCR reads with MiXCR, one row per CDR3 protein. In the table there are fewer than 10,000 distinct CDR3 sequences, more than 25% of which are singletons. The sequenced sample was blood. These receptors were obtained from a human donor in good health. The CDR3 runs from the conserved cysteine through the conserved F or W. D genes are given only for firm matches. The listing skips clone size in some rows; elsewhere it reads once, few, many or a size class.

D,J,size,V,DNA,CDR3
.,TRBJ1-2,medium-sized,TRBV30,TGTGCCTGGACCCGCATTGGGGCAGGGGATGGCTACACCTTC,CAWTRIGAGDGYTF
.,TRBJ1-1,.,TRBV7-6,TGTGCCAGCAGCTTGTGGGACACTGAAGCTTTCTTT,CASSLWDTEAFF
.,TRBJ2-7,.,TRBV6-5,TGTGCCAGCAGCTCGGACCGGCTAAAGAGGGGCTACGAGCAGTACTTC,CASSSDRLKRGYEQYF
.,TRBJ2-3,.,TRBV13,TGTGCCAGCAGCTTGGAACCTACCGGGATCACAGATACGCAGTATTTT,CASSLEPTGITDTQYF
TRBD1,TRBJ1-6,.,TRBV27,TGTGCCAGCAGTCCGTCCCGGGACAGGACCTATAATTCACCCCTCCACTTT,CASSPSRDRTYNSPLHF
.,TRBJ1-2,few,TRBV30,TGTGCCTGGAGTGTAAATTTCCCCCGGGCTGGCTATGGCTACACCTTC,CAWSVNFPRAGYGYTF
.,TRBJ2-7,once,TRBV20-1,TGCAGTGCTACCCCGACAACCAGGGCCTACGAGCAGTACTTC,CSATPTTRAYEQYF
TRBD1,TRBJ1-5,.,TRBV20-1,TGCAGTGCTAACACTCGGACAGGAGGTGATCAGCCCCAGCATTTT,CSANTRTGGDQPQHF
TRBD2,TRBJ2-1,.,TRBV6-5,TGTGCCAGCAGTGGACTAGCGGGGGGCAATGAGCAGTTCTTC,CASSGLAGGNEQFF
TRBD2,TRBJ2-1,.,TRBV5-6,TGCGCCAGCAGCTCCGGGACTAGCGACTACAATGAGCAGTTCTTC,CASSSGTSDYNEQFF
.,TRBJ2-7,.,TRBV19,TGTGCCAGTAACACTTACGGGACCCCTGGAAACGAGCAGTACTTC,CASNTYGTPGNEQYF
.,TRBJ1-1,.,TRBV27,TGTGCCAGCAGTCTAGCCGGACGGATGAACACTGAAGCTTTCTTT,CASSLAGRMNTEAFF
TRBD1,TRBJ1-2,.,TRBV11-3,TGTGCCAGCAGCTTGGGGGCCGGACAGGGGCTCACCTATGGCTACACCTTC,CASSLGAGQGLTYGYTF
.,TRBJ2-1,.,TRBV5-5,TGTGCCAGCAGCTTAGGAATCACCCTAGCCAATGAGCAGTTCTTC,CASSLGITLANEQFF
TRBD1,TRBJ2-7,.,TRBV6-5,TGTGCCAGCACTGACCCCGGGACAGGGACCTACGAGCAGTACTTC,CASTDPGTGTYEQYF
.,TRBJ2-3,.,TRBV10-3,TGTGCCATCAGTGAGTCTTTATGGATTCAGGGGGAGGCAGCGCAGTATTTT,CAISESLWIQGEAAQYF
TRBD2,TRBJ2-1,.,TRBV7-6,TGTGCCAGCAGCTTTAGCGGGATCTCCTACAATGAGCAGTTCTTC,CASSFSGISYNEQFF
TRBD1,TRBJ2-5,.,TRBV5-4,TGTGCCAGCAGCCTGGCCGGGACAGCAAAAGAGACCCAGTACTTC,CASSLAGTAKETQYF
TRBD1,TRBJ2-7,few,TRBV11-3,TGTGCCAGCAGACCGACAGGGGCCTCCGAGCAGTACTTC,CASRPTGASEQYF
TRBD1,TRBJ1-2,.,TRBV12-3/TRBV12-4,TGTGCCAGCAGTTCATTAGTGTCACAGGGGGCCACCTTTAACTATGGCTACACCTTC,CASSSLVSQGATFNYGYTF
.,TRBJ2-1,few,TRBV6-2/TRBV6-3,TGTGCCAGCAGCCAAAGCTCCTACAATGAGCAGTTCTTC,CASSQSSYNEQFF
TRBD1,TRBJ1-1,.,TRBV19,TGTGCCAGTAGTGTTACCGGGACAGGCCCTGAAGCTTTCTTT,CASSVTGTGPEAFF
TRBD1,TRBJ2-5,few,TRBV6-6,TGTGCCAGCAGTTCCACAGGGGCCCAAGAGACCCAGTACTTC,CASSSTGAQETQYF
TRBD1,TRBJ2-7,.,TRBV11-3,TGTGCCAGCTCAGAGACAGGGTTCTCCTACGAGCAGTACTTC,CASSETGFSYEQYF
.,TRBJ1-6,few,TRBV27,TGTGCCAGCAGCTCTTTAAGGATTGATAGAAATTCACCCCTCCACTTT,CASSSLRIDRNSPLHF
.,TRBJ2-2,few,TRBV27,TGTGCCAGCAGTTTATCGCAAGGCTACCCGAGGACCGGGGAGCTGTTTTTT,CASSLSQGYPRTGELFF
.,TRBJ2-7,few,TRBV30,TGTGCCTCAGAGGCTATGGGAGCCTACGAGCAGTACTTC,CASEAMGAYEQYF
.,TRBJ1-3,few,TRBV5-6,TGTGCCAGCAGCTTGAGCCCAGCGATCTCTGGAAACACCATATATTTT,CASSLSPAISGNTIYF
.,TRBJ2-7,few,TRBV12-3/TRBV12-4,TGTGCCAGCAGTTTATATCCGGAAACCTACGAGCAGTACTTC,CASSLYPETYEQYF
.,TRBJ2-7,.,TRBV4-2,TGTGCCAGCAGCCAAGACCCAGGACAGTCCTACGAGCAGTACTTC,CASSQDPGQSYEQYF
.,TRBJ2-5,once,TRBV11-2,TGTGCCAGCAGCTCTACCCCGACTCCCCCTGAGACCCAGTACTTC,CASSSTPTPPETQYF
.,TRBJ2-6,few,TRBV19,TGTGCCAGTAGTAGGGTCGGGGGATCAGCTGGGTCGGGGGCCAACGTCCTGACTTTC,CASSRVGGSAGSGANVLTF
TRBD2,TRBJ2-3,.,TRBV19,TGTGCCAGTAGTTCCCCAAGCGGGGGACGCACAGATACGCAGTATTTT,CASSSPSGGRTDTQYF
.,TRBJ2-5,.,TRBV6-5,TGTGCCAGCAGTTACTTTGGGACGGCCGGACAAGAGACCCAGTACTTC,CASSYFGTAGQETQYF
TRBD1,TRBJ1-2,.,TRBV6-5,TGTGCCAGCACCTACAGGGTGGCAGGGGGGGGCTATGGCTACACCTTC,CASTYRVAGGGYGYTF
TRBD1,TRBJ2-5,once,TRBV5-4,TGTGCCAGCAAACCCCGCGAGGGGGCCCCCCAAGAGACCCAGTACTTC,CASKPREGAPQETQYF
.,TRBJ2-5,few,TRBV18,TGTGCCAGCTCACCTTTTCTAGCTGAGGAGACCCAGTACTTC,CASSPFLAEETQYF